This T cell receptor (beta chain) was captured in a study of blood T cell repertoires in COVID-19. Study information: Some COVID-19 samples were acute and others convalescent; all came from the United States, Italy and Spain.

The CDR3 loop spans 13 amino acids. The J segment lost 7 bases and the V segment lost 6 bases, leaving 4 bases of the junction unmatched. The germline CDR1 and CDR2 sequences are SGHTA and FQGNSA. Libraries were prepared by immunoSEQ multiplex PCR; TCRdb keeps only in-frame clonotypes and omits some of them. The profile shows 350,000 to 400,000 clones, roughly nine tenths of them singletons. Sequences were obtained from peripheral blood. The V call is TRBV7-2, the J call TRBJ2-2; 8 bases agree with TRBD2. This sequence originates from a woman aged 25-40 years with COVID-19, enrolled during active disease. The CDR3 loop reads CASRVREGGELFF. CDR3 nucleotides: TGTGCCAGCAGGGTTCGGGAGGGCGGGGAGCTGTTTTTT. The full variable domain, completed using reference TRBV7-2 and TRBJ2-2, is GAGVSQSPSNKVTEKGKDVELRCDPISGHTALYWYRQSLGQGLEFLIYFQGNSAPDKSGLPSDRFSAERTGGSVSTLTIQRTQQEDSAVYLCASRVREGGELFFGEGSRLTVL.